The present TCR beta chain was sequenced within a study of cytomegalovirus exposure and HLA in healthy donors. The CDR3 length is 14 residues. V dropped 4 bases and J dropped 2 bases, with 11 bases sitting between them. CDR1 and CDR2 from the germline V gene are MGHRA and YSYEKL. The PCR used 60 Vbeta and 13 Jbeta primers. Measured with immunoSEQ multiplex PCR; TCRdb has only the in-frame clones, and not every one. This sample has 200,000 or so clones, with roughly 73% found just once. This receptor was taken from a woman aged 25-40 years in good health and CMV-seropositive. Sequencing used PBMCs. The chain joins TRBV4-1 to TRBJ2-5; tentatively, D is TRBD2 (5 bases). The CDR3 sequence: CASSRSGWQETQYF. CDR3 nucleotides: TGCGCCAGCAGCCGCTCGGGGTGGCAAGAGACCCAGTACTTC.